A selection of T cell receptor beta chains follows, all from one sample in a study of response to subunit inactivated influenza vaccine. TCRdb reprocessed the RT-PCR reads via MiXCR and lists one record per CDR3 protein. The sample consists of fewer than 350,000 distinct CDR3 sequences, less than 25% of them appearing once. The sequences come from PBMCs from blood, collected approximately 22 months after vaccination. The receptors originated from a man between 45 and 75 years old who received an inactivated influenza vaccine. CDR3s include the opening cysteine and the closing phenylalanine or tryptophan. D genes are given only for firm matches. Rows may omit the clone size; those that give it use once, few, many or a size class.

j_call v_call d_call clone_size cdr3_nt cdr3_aa
TRBJ1-2 TRBV5-1 NA many TGCGCCAGCAGCGACCAATTGGGGGCAGCTTGGGGTTATGGCTACACCTTC CASSDQLGAAWGYGYTF
TRBJ2-3 TRBV23-1 NA few TGCGCCAGCAGTTACCTAGGAGATACGCAGTATTTT CASSYLGDTQYF
TRBJ2-3 TRBV28 NA NA TGTGCCAGCAGTTACGGGCCGTACCTCGCGCAGTATTTT CASSYGPYLAQYF
TRBJ1-2 TRBV12-3/TRBV12-4 NA few TGTGCCAGCAGTTTTAGGGGAGGGGCGTTTGGCTACACCTTC CASSFRGGAFGYTF
TRBJ2-1 TRBV3-1 TRBD2 NA TGTGCCAGCAGCCATCAGAGCGGGGGGCCCCACAATGAGCAGTTCTTC CASSHQSGGPHNEQFF
TRBJ1-4 TRBV20-1 NA NA TGCAGTGCTAGACAGGGACCTAATGAAAAACTGTTTTTT CSARQGPNEKLFF
TRBJ2-2 TRBV7-8 NA NA TGTGCCAGCAGCTTATTAGCGTCGGCCGGGGAGCTGTTTTTT CASSLLASAGELFF
TRBJ2-5 TRBV4-1 NA few TGCGCCAGCAGCCAAGCCCAGGCCAGGGACCAAGAGACCCAGTACTTC CASSQAQARDQETQYF
TRBJ2-7 TRBV7-2 NA few TGTGCCAGCAGCTTACGGAACAGCCCCTCCTACGAGCAGTACTTC CASSLRNSPSYEQYF
TRBJ1-2 TRBV9 NA few TGTGCCAGCAGCGTAGAACAGACAGGATATGGCTACACCTTC CASSVEQTGYGYTF
TRBJ1-2 TRBV30 NA NA TGTGCCTGGAGGGGACCTCTACTTACTAACTATGGCTACACCTTC CAWRGPLLTNYGYTF
TRBJ1-2 TRBV28 NA few TGTGCCAGCAGTTTCGGCCGGACGGGCTACACCTTC CASSFGRTGYTF
TRBJ1-3 TRBV2 NA many TGTGCCAGCAGTGTCCTCACTCCCTGGGCCGCCATATATTTT CASSVLTPWAAIYF
TRBJ1-1 TRBV29-1 NA few TGCAGCGTTGAAGATCGCACAGTGAACACTGAAGCTTTCTTT CSVEDRTVNTEAFF
TRBJ1-2 TRBV15 TRBD1 NA TGTGCCACCAGCATCCCAGGGACAGGGGTCGGCTATACCTTC CATSIPGTGVGYTF
TRBJ2-1 TRBV7-2 NA NA TGTGCCAGCAGCCCCCCCGGACGGGAGCAGTTCTTC CASSPPGREQFF
TRBJ2-2 TRBV7-9 NA few TGTGCCAGCACGGGGTTGGTAACCGGGGAGCTGTTTTTT CASTGLVTGELFF
TRBJ1-2 TRBV5-8 NA many TGTGCCAGCAGGCCTCTTACAGGATCTGGCGGCTACACCTTC CASRPLTGSGGYTF
TRBJ1-5 TRBV19 NA NA TGTGCCAGTAGTATAGGGGCCGGGCTCGGACAGCCCCAGCATTTT CASSIGAGLGQPQHF
TRBJ2-7 TRBV20-1 NA few TGCAGTGCTAGTAGTGGAGGCGAGCAGTACTTC CSASSGGEQYF
TRBJ1-2 TRBV25-1 NA many TGTGCCAGCAGTGAACGAGGGGCCAAAGGCTACACCTTC CASSERGAKGYTF
TRBJ2-3 TRBV24-1 NA few TGTGCCACCAGTGATCCGGGCGAACCAAGCACAGATACGCAGTATTTT CATSDPGEPSTDTQYF
TRBJ2-7 TRBV28 TRBD1 few TGTGCCAGCCTCTCCGCCCGGGACAGGACTTACGAGCAGTACTTC CASLSARDRTYEQYF
TRBJ2-4 TRBV12-3/TRBV12-4 TRBD2 NA TGTGCCAGCAGTTACTCTAGCGGGAGTGGAAACATTCAGTACTTC CASSYSSGSGNIQYF
TRBJ2-5 TRBV28 NA few TGTGCCAGCAGTTTACCCTTCCCACGGGAGACCCAGTACTTC CASSLPFPRETQYF
TRBJ2-7 TRBV27 TRBD2 many TGTGCCAGCAGTTTATCTCGGGAGGGCCTCGAGCAGTACTTC CASSLSREGLEQYF
TRBJ1-6 TRBV20-1 NA few TGCAGTGCTAGAGATGGTGACCGCTTGAGCTCCTATAATTCACCCCTCCACTTT CSARDGDRLSSYNSPLHF
TRBJ2-3 TRBV7-3 TRBD2 NA TGTGCCAGCAGCTTAAGGGCCAGGGTAGCGGGAGCCGTCACAGATACGCAGTATTTT CASSLRARVAGAVTDTQYF
TRBJ2-5 TRBV12-3/TRBV12-4 NA few TGTGCCAGCAGGGGACAAGAGACCCAGTACTTC CASRGQETQYF
TRBJ1-5 TRBV28 NA many TGTGCCAGCAGTTCGTGGAGGTCCAATCAGCCCCAGCATTTT CASSSWRSNQPQHF
TRBJ1-1 TRBV27 TRBD1 NA TGTGCCAGCAGTCTGAGGGGGGACAGGATAATGAACACTGAAGCTTTCTTT CASSLRGDRIMNTEAFF
TRBJ2-6 TRBV10-3 NA NA TGTGCCATCAGTGAGTCGGGGACCTCTGGGGCCAACGTCCTGACTTTC CAISESGTSGANVLTF
TRBJ1-1 TRBV5-1 TRBD1 many TGCGCCAGCAGCATCGACAGGGGGCACGAAGCTTTCTTT CASSIDRGHEAFF
TRBJ2-3 TRBV7-2 TRBD2 many TGTGCCAGCAGCTTGTCGCTAGCGGGGGGGCGTGGCACAGATACGCAGTATTTT CASSLSLAGGRGTDTQYF
TRBJ1-3 TRBV4-1 NA many TGCGCCAGCAGCCTGGGGAGGACAGCGAACTCTGGAAACACCATATATTTT CASSLGRTANSGNTIYF
TRBJ1-1 TRBV4-1 TRBD1 many TGCGCCAGCAGCCAATGGGACAGAATGAACACTGAAGCTTTCTTT CASSQWDRMNTEAFF
TRBJ2-7 TRBV7-8 TRBD1 once TGTGCCAGCAGCCTCAGGGGGCCCTCCCTTCACTACGAGCAGTACTTC CASSLRGPSLHYEQYF
TRBJ1-1 TRBV18 NA NA TGTGCCAGCTCACCAACTGGTAGGGGTGGCACTGAAGCTTTCTTT CASSPTGRGGTEAFF
TRBJ1-2 TRBV7-9 NA NA TGTGCCAGCAGCTTAGGTCTATTGATGCCGGATGGCTACACCTTC CASSLGLLMPDGYTF
TRBJ1-1 TRBV6-5 NA NA TGTGCCAGCAGTTACTATGGAGAAGCCAGAGGGGAAGCTTTCTTT CASSYYGEARGEAFF
TRBJ2-5 TRBV6-2/TRBV6-3 NA NA TGTGCCAGCAGTCCCCCTCAAGAGACCCAGTACTTC CASSPPQETQYF
TRBJ1-4 TRBV12-3/TRBV12-4 NA many TGTGCCAGCACCCTGGTTGGATCGGGGTGGGGAAAACTGTTTTTT CASTLVGSGWGKLFF